This T cell receptor (beta chain) appears in the sequencing data of a study of blood T cell repertoires in COVID-19 (TCRdb year 2020). The study in broad terms: Collaborator samples came from the United States, Italy and Spain and covered acute and convalescent phases of COVID-19. The material from the prospective study consisted of cDNA or gDNA derived from T cells, B-cell-depleted T cells, or PBMCs. The repertoires were released in a freely available public database meant as a resource for research on the immune response to SARS-CoV-2. Where available, HLA class I and class II types were taken from metadata supplied by the sample provider and were not determined by assay-based typing. The dataset comprised deeply sampled blood TCRbeta repertoires from subjects exposed to, actively infected with, or recovered from COVID-19. The samples were drawn from two sources: the first 160 participants of the ongoing ImmuneRACE study, and fewer than 1,500 subjects contributed by 6 global collaborators. Nearly every sample came with metadata listing a de-identified subject ID, COVID-19 status, age in years and sex.

CDR1 and CDR2, per the germline V gene, are MDHEN and SYDVKM. Unmatched junction bases come to 1, with V trimmed by 6 bases and J by 3 bases. The CDR3 measures 13 amino acids from cysteine to phenylalanine. Left in the record is the CDR3 DNA by itself, 39 bases read in frame from the first base. The collaborating institutions used their own protocols to collect whole blood in K2EDTA tubes. For TCRbeta analysis, collaborator samples were shipped as frozen whole blood, as isolated PBMCs, or as DNA extracted from either sample type. What the work shows at the level of the full study, not this receptor alone: How much clinical and demographic metadata was included differed by source and by participant, and the metadata was provided uncurated.

The immunoSEQ Assay, a bias-controlled multiplex PCR, was used to amplify TCRbeta CDR3 regions from genomic DNA. Regarding the original processing steps: The number of nucleated cells in each sample was estimated by amplification of reference gene primers within the assay. Sequence reads were collapsed and filtered to measure the absolute abundance of every unique TCRbeta CDR3 rearrangement. For each sample, productive Simpson clonality was calculated as the square root of Simpson's diversity index over productive rearrangements. TCRdb mirrors the immuneACCESS table, restricted to in-frame sequences. Some clones are absent from its copies; in checked studies, under half trace to an unresolved V gene, and the reason for the others is unknown. D and trimming come from the DNA, and the V and J calls and clone size come from that table. Counted in this sample were hundreds of thousands of clones; about 86% of them appeared once. Of the sample, 1.3% to 1.5% falls within the top ten clones.

Concerning this clone: Its target antigen remains unknown. Base qualities were left out, and no much larger clone turns up one base away.

Here the chain combines TRBV28 and TRBJ1-1, with 10 bases aligning to TRBD1. Sequenced: peripheral blood. The origin of this receptor is an elderly man with acute or convalescent COVID-19. The CDR3 reads CASRTGGHTEAFF. Read as DNA, the sequence is TGTGCCAGCAGGACAGGGGGCCACACTGAAGCTTTCTTT.